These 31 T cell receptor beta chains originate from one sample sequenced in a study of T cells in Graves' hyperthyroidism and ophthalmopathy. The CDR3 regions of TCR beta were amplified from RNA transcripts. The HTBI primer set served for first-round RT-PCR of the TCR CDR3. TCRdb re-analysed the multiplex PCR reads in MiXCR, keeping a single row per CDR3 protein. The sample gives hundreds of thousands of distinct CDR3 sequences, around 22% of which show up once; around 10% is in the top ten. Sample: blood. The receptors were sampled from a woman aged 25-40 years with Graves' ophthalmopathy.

This CDR3 reads CASSLTIETQYF. CDR3 DNA: TGCGCCAGCAGCTTGACCATAGAGACCCAGTACTTC. The chain has TRBV5-1 and TRBJ2-5; D unclear. The V end was cut by 1 base, the J end by 4 bases, with 5 bases between. The CDR3 loop spans 12 amino acids. Germline CDR1 SGHRS, CDR2 YFSETQ.

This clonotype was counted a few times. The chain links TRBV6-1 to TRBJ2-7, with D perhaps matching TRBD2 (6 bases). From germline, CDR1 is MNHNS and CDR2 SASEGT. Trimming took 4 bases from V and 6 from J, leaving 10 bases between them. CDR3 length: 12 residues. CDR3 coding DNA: TGTGCCAGCAGTGTCACTAGCCGCGAGCAGTACTTC. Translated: CASSVTSREQYF.

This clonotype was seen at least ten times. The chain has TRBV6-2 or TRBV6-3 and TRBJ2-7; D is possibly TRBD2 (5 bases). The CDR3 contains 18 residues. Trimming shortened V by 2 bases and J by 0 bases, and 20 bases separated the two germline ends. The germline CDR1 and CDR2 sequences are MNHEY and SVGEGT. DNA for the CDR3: TGTGCCAGCAGTTACGGAGGCGACTGGACGGCGAGCTCCTACGAGCAGTACTTC. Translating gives CASSYGGDWTASSYEQYF.

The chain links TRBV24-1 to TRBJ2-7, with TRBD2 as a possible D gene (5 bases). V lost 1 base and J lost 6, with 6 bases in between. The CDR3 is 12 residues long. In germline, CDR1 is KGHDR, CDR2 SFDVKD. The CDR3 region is CATSDFEGEQYF. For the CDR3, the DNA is TGTGCCACCAGTGATTTTGAGGGCGAGCAGTACTTC.

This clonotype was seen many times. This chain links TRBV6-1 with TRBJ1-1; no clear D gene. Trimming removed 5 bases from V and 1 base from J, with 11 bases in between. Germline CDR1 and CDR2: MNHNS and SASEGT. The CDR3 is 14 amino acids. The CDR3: CASSPDTSNTEAFF. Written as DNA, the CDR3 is TGTGCCAGCAGTCCCGACACCTCGAACACTGAAGCTTTCTTT.

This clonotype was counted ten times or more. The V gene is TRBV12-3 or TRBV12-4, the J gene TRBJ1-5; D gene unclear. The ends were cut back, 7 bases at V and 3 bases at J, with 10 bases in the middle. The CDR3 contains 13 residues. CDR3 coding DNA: TGTGCCAGCAACAAGGATATCAATCAGCCCCAGCATTTT. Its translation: CASNKDINQPQHF.

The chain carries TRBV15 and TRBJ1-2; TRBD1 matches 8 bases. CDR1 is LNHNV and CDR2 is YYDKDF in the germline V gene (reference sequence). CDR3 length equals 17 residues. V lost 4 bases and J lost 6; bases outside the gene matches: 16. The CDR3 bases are TGTGCCACCAGCATACCCCAACAGGGGGTTGGAAGAGATGGCTACACCTTC. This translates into CATSIPQQGVGRDGYTF.

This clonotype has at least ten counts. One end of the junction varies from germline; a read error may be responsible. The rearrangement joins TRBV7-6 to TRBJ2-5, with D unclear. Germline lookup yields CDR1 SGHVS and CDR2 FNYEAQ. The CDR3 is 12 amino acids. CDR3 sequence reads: CASSLNQETQYF. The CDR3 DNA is TGTGCCAGCAGCTTAAACCAGGAGACCCAGTACTTC.

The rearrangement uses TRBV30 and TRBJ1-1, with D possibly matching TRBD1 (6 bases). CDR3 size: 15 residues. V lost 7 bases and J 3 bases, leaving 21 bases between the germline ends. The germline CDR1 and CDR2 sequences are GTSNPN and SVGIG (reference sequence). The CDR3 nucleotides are TGTGCCTCTCGGGGGGGCAGTGCAAAATACACTGAAGCTTTCTTT. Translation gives CASRGGSAKYTEAFF.

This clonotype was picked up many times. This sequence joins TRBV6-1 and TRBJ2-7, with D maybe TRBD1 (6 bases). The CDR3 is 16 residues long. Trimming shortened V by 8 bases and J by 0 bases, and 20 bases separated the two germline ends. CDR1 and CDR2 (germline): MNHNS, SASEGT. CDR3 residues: CASRDTAIVSSYEQYF. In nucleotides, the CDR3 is TGTGCCAGCCGGGACACCGCAATAGTGAGCTCCTACGAGCAGTACTTC.

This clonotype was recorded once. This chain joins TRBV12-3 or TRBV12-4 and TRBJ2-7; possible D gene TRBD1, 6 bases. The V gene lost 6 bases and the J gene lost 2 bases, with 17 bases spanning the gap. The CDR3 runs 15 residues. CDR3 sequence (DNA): TGTGCCAGCAGGGCCCGCGGACAGACGACCTACGAGCAGTACTTC. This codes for CASRARGQTTYEQYF.

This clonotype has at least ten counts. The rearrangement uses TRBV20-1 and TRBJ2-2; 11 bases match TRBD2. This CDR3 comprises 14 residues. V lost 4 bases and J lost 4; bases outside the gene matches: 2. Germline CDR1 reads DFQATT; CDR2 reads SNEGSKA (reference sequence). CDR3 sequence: CSAIAGGSTGELFF. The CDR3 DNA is TGCAGTGCTATAGCGGGAGGGTCCACCGGGGAGCTGTTTTTT.

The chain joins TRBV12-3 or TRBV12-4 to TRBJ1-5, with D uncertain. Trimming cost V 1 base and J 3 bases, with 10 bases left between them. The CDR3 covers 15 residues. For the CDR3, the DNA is TGTGCCAGCAGTTTAGGCAGAGCCTACAATCAGCCCCAGCATTTT. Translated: CASSLGRAYNQPQHF.

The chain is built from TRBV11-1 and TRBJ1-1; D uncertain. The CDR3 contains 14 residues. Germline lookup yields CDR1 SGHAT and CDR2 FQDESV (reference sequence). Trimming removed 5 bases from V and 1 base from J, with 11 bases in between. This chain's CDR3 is CASSHAWGNTEAFF. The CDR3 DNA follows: TGTGCCAGCAGCCACGCATGGGGGAACACTGAAGCTTTCTTT.

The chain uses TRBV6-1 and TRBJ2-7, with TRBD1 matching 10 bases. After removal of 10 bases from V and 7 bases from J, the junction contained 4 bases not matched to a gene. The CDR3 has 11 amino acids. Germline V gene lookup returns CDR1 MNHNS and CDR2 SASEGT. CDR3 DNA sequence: TGTGCCACTGGACAGGGGGGAGAGCAGTACTTC. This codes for CATGQGGEQYF.

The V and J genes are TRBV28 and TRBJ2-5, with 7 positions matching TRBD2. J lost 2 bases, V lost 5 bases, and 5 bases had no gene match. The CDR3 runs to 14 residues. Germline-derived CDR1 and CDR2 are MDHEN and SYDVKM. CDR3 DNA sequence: TGTGCCAGCAGTAAAGGACTAGTTCAAGAGACCCAGTACTTC. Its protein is CASSKGLVQETQYF.

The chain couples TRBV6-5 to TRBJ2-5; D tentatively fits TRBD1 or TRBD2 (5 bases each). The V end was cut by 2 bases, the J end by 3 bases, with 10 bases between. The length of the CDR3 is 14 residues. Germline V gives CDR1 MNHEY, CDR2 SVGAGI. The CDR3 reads CASSYGGDEETQYF. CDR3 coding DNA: TGTGCCAGCAGTTACGGGGGAGATGAAGAGACCCAGTACTTC.

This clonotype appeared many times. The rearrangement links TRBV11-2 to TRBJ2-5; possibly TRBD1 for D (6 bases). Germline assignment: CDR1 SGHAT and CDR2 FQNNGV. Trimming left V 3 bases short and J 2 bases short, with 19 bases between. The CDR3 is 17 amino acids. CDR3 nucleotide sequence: TGTGCCAGCAGCTTTTGGGTAGTTGGGGGCGCGCAAGAGACCCAGTACTTC. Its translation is CASSFWVVGGAQETQYF.

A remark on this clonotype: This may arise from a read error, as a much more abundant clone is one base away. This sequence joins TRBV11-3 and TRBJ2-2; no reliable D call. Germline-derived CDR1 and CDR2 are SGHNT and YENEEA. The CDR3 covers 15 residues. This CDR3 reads CASILEFPNTGELFF. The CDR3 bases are TGTGCCAGCATCTTAGAATTCCCCAACACCGGGGAGCTGTTTTTT.

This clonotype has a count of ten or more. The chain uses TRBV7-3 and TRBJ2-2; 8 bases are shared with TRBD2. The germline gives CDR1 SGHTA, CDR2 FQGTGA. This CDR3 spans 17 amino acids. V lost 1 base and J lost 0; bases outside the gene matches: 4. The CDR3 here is CASSLSLSGANTGELFF. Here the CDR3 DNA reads TGTGCCAGCAGCTTAAGTCTTAGCGGGGCGAACACCGGGGAGCTGTTTTTT.

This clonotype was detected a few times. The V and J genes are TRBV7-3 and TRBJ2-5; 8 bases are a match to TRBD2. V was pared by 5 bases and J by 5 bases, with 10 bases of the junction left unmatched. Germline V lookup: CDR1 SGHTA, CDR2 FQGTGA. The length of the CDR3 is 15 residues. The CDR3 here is CASSTLAGNVETQYF. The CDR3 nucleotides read TGTGCCAGCAGCACCCTAGCGGGTAACGTGGAGACCCAGTACTTC.

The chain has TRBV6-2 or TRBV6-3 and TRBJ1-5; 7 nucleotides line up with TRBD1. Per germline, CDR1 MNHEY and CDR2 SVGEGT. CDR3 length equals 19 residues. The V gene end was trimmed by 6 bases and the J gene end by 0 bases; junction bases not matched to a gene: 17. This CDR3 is CASRPAFGQVTNSNQPQHF. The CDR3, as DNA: TGTGCCAGCAGGCCCGCTTTTGGACAGGTAACGAATAGCAATCAGCCCCAGCATTTT.

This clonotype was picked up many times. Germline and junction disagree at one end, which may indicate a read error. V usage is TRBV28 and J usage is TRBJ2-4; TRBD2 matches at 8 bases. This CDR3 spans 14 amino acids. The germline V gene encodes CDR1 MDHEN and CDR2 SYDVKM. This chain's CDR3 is CASRSGGAKNIKYF. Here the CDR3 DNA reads TGTGCCAGCAGGTCGGGAGGGGCCAAAAACATTAAGTACTTC.

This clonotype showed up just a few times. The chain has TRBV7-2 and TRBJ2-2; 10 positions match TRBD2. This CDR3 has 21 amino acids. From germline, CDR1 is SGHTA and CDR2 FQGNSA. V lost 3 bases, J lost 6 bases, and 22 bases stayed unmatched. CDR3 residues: CASSFVSAGLRAGGRSGELFF. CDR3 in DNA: TGTGCCAGCAGCTTCGTTTCGGCCGGGCTTCGAGCGGGGGGGAGGTCCGGGGAGCTGTTTTTT.

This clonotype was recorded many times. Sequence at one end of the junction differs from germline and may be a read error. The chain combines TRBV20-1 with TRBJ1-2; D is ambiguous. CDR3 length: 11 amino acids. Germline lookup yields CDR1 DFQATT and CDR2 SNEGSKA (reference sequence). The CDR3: CSADGYYGHTF. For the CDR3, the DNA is TGCAGTGCCGACGGTTATTATGGCCACACCTTC.

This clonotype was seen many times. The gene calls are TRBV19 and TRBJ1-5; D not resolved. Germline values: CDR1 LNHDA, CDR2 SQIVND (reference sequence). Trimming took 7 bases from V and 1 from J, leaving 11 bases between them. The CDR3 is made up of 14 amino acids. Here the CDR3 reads CASTSDVSNQPQHF. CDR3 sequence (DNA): TGTGCCAGTACCTCAGATGTGAGCAATCAGCCCCAGCATTTT.

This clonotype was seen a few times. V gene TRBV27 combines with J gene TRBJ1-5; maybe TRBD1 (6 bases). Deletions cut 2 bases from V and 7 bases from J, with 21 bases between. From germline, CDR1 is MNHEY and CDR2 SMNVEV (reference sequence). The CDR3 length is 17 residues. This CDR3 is CASSLEAGALAGQPQHF. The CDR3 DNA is TGTGCCAGCAGTTTAGAGGCAGGGGCCCTCGCGGGGCAGCCCCAGCATTTT.

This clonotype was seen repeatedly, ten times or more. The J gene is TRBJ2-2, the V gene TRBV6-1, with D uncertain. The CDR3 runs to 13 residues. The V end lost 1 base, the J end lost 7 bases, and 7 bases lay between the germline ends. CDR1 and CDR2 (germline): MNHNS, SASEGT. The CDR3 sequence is CASSEDRDGELFF. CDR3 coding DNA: TGTGCCAGCAGTGAAGATCGCGACGGGGAGCTGTTTTTT.

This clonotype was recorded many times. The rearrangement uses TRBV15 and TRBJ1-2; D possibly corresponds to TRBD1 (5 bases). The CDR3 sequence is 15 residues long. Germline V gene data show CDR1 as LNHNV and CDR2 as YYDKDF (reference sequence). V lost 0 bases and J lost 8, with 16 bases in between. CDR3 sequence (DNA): TGTGCCACCAGCAGAGATCGGGGGTTAGGGCCCGGCTACACCTTC. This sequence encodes CATSRDRGLGPGYTF.

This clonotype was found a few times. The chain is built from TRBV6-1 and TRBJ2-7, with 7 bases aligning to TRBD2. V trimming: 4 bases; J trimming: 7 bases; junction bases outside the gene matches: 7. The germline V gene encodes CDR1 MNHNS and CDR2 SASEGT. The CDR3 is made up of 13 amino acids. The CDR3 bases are TGTGCCAGCAGTGTAGCGGGTTCGGGAGAGCAGTACTTC. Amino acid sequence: CASSVAGSGEQYF.

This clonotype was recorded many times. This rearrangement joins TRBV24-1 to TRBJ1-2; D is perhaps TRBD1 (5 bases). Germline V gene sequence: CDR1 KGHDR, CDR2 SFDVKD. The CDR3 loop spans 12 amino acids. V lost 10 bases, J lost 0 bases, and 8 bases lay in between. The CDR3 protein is CATRDSNYGYTF. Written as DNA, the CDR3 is TGTGCCACGCGGGACTCTAACTATGGCTACACCTTC.